The 27 T cell receptor beta chains given below trace back to one sample, sequenced in a study of blood T cell repertoires in COVID-19. Method: immunoSEQ multiplex PCR; TCRdb's copy keeps in-frame clones and lacks some. The sample shows some 140,000 clones, about 76% of them seen only once. Source material: peripheral blood. Receptors were obtained from a man older than 75 with acute or convalescent COVID-19.

The rearrangement uses TRBV24-1 and TRBJ2-7; TRBD1 might be the D (6 bases). The V gene lost 3 bases and the J gene lost 8 bases, with 10 bases spanning the gap. The germline V gene encodes CDR1 KGHDR and CDR2 SFDVKD. The CDR3 length is 12 residues. CDR3 residues: CATSDPQGKQYF. The CDR3 bases are TGTGCCACCAGTGATCCCCAGGGGAAGCAGTACTTC.

This sequence joins TRBV5-1 and TRBJ2-7; 9 nucleotides line up with TRBD1. CDR3 length: 14 amino acids. Germline V lookup: CDR1 SGHRS, CDR2 YFSETQ. V lost 3 bases, J lost 0 bases, and 1 base stayed unmatched. The DNA of the CDR3 is TGCGCCAGCAGCTGGACAGGGGACTCCTACGAGCAGTACTTC. This translates into CASSWTGDSYEQYF.

This chain uses TRBV7-3 with TRBJ2-3; D uncertain. V lost 2 bases, J lost 1 base, and 7 bases lay in between. Germline CDR1 reads SGHTA; CDR2 reads FQGTGA. The CDR3 spans 14 residues. CDR3 amino acids: CASSLYGRTDTQYF. For the CDR3, the DNA is TGTGCCAGCAGCTTATACGGTCGCACAGATACGCAGTATTTT.

This clone was counted once. The chain joins TRBV6-5 to TRBJ1-2; D gene unclear. This CDR3 has 13 amino acids. Germline V lookup: CDR1 MNHEY, CDR2 SVGAGI. V dropped 5 bases and J dropped 6 bases, with 13 bases sitting between them. CDR3 sequence: CASSRGRGDGYTF. The CDR3 DNA reads as TGTGCCAGCAGTAGAGGGCGAGGTGATGGCTACACCTTC.

V is TRBV30 and J is TRBJ1-6, with 7 bases identical to TRBD1. The junction had 4 bases not matched to a gene; V was cut back by 3 bases and J by 5 bases. Germline V gene sequence: CDR1 GTSNPN, CDR2 SVGIG (reference sequence). CDR3 length equals 14 residues. The CDR3 sequence is CAWSPGTDNSPLHF. The DNA for the CDR3 is TGTGCCTGGAGCCCCGGGACAGATAATTCACCCCTCCACTTT.

The V and J genes are TRBV5-4 and TRBJ2-3; 16 bases are a match to TRBD2. Germline V gene data show CDR1 as SGHNT and CDR2 as YYREEE (reference sequence). Unmatched junction bases numbered 4, after V lost 3 bases and J lost 6 bases. CDR3 size: 16 residues. CDR3 sequence reads: CASSWGLAGGEDTQYF. The CDR3 nucleotides are TGTGCCAGCAGCTGGGGACTAGCGGGGGGGGAGGATACGCAGTATTTT.

CDR3 sequence: CATSASPGQGTGSYEQYF. The CDR3 DNA reads TGTGCCACCAGTGCTTCCCCAGGACAGGGGACCGGCTCCTACGAGCAGTACTTC. V and J are TRBV24-1 and TRBJ2-7; 9 positions match TRBD1. V was pared by 5 bases and J by 0 bases, with 13 bases of the junction left unmatched. Germline CDR1 KGHDR, CDR2 SFDVKD. This CDR3 is built from 18 residues.

This chain uses TRBV28 with TRBJ2-7; TRBD1 matches at 8 bases. Per germline, CDR1 MDHEN and CDR2 SYDVKM. The CDR3 extends over 13 amino acids. Trimming at V came to 5 bases and at J to 2 bases, leaving 2 bases not matched to a gene. For the CDR3, the DNA is TGTGCCAGCAGTACGACAGGGGCCTACGAGCAGTACTTC. Protein sequence: CASSTTGAYEQYF.

The V and J genes are TRBV9 and TRBJ1-2; 11 bases are a match to TRBD1. J was trimmed by 1 base and V by 4 bases; bases with no gene match: 12. The CDR3 extends over 18 amino acids. Germline assignment: CDR1 SGDLS and CDR2 YYNGEE. The CDR3 is CASSITVGTGGFNYGYTF. The CDR3 DNA reads as TGTGCCAGCAGCATAACTGTCGGGACAGGGGGTTTTAACTATGGCTACACCTTC.

The chain carries TRBV4-1 and TRBJ2-2; maybe TRBD2 (5 bases). CDR1 MGHRA and CDR2 YSYEKL come from the germline V gene. The CDR3 runs 18 residues. Trimming took off 1 base at V and 2 bases at J, with 17 bases between the two ends. The CDR3 region has the DNA TGCGCCAGCAGCCAAGGTACCCAACTAGTCGGAAACACCGGGGAGCTGTTTTTT. Translation gives CASSQGTQLVGNTGELFF.

This clone was counted a few times. The chain combines TRBV7-9 with TRBJ1-5; TRBD1 matches at 8 bases. Germline CDR1 and CDR2: SEHNR and FQNEAQ (reference sequence). Germline trimming cut 4 bases from V and 5 bases from J; bases unmatched to any gene: 7. The CDR3 contains 15 residues. The CDR3 DNA follows: TGTGCCAGCAGCTCCGACAGGGGCGGGGATCAGCCCCAGCATTTT. This translates into CASSSDRGGDQPQHF. The full variable domain, with the rest looked up from reference TRBV7-9 and TRBJ1-5, is DTGVSQNPRHKITKRGQNVTFRCDPISEHNRLYWYRQTLGQGPEFLTYFQNEAQLEKSRLLSDRFSAERPKGSFSTLEIQRTEQGDSAMYLCASSSDRGGDQPQHFGDGTRLSIL.

The rearrangement uses TRBV28 and TRBJ2-7, with D perhaps TRBD2 (5 bases). Deletions cut 2 bases from V and 0 bases from J, with 11 bases between. There are 15 residues in the CDR3. From germline, CDR1 is MDHEN and CDR2 SYDVKM. This chain's CDR3 is CASSLPGLNSYEQYF. The CDR3 DNA reads TGTGCCAGCAGTTTACCAGGACTCAACTCCTACGAGCAGTACTTC. Together with reference TRBV28 and TRBJ2-7, the CDR3 gives the full variable domain: DVKVTQSSRYLVKRTGEKVFLECVQDMDHENMFWYRQDPGLGLRLIYFSYDVKMKEKGDIPEGYSVSREKKERFSLILESASTNQTSMYLCASSLPGLNSYEQYFGPGTRLTVT.

This rearrangement joins TRBV28 to TRBJ2-2, with 7 bases lining up with TRBD2. Per the germline V gene, CDR1 is MDHEN and CDR2 is SYDVKM. The V gene end was trimmed by 5 bases and the J gene end by 10 bases; junction bases not matched to a gene: 16. The CDR3 length is 16 residues. CDR3 DNA: TGTGCCAGCAGTCCAGGGAGGGCCAAAGGTCCGGAGGAGCTGTTTTTT. Translation gives CASSPGRAKGPEELFF.

This chain uses TRBV27 with TRBJ2-3; no definite D call. CDR3 size: 13 residues. Germline CDR1 is MNHEY and CDR2 is SMNVEV (reference sequence). V was shortened by 5 bases and J by 2 bases, with 8 bases between the two germline ends. CDR3 loop: CASSRSSTDTQYF. The CDR3 nucleotides are TGTGCCAGCAGTCGGTCCTCCACAGATACGCAGTATTTT.

The chain joins TRBV2 to TRBJ1-5; 8 positions agree with TRBD1. The germline CDR1 and CDR2 sequences are SNHLY and FYNNEI. V shed 6 bases and J 7 bases; nucleotides not matched to a gene: 5. This CDR3 spans 13 amino acids. CDR3 DNA sequence: TGTGCCAGCAGCCAGGGGGCGCGGCAGCCCCAGCATTTT. This translates into CASSQGARQPQHF.

This clone was seen more than once but under ten times. The CDR3 nucleotides read TGTGCCAGCAGTTTGCAACTAGCGGCCCTCTCCTACGAGCAGTACTTC. Protein: CASSLQLAALSYEQYF. The chain links TRBV28 to TRBJ2-7, with 8 bases fitting TRBD2. The CDR3 sequence is 16 residues long. After removal of 3 bases from V and 0 bases from J, the junction contained 7 bases not matched to a gene. Germline V CDR1 and CDR2: MDHEN, SYDVKM.

This clone was observed a handful of times. The rearrangement links TRBV28 to TRBJ1-6; 8 bases are a match to TRBD1. The CDR3 spans 17 residues. The germline V gene has CDR1 MDHEN and CDR2 SYDVKM. Unmatched junction bases numbered 12, after V lost 4 bases and J lost 7 bases. The CDR3 nucleotides read TGTGCCAGCAGTTCCTCTGACAGGGGAGTAGGGAATTCACCCCTCCACTTT. It is translated as CASSSSDRGVGNSPLHF.

CDR3 region: CASSSQGSGNTIYF. CDR3 sequence (DNA): TGTGCCAGCAGTTCACAGGGGTCTGGAAACACCATATATTTT. This chain connects TRBV28 to TRBJ1-3; TRBD1 aligns across 7 bases. The CDR3 totals 14 residues. Losses at the gene ends were 4 bases for V and 1 base for J; bases not matched to a gene: 1. Germline V lookup: CDR1 MDHEN, CDR2 SYDVKM.

This chain links TRBV9 with TRBJ1-3; possible D gene TRBD1, 5 bases. V lost 0 bases and J lost 2, with 9 bases in between. The CDR3 is 15 residues long. The V gene's germline CDR1 is SGDLS and CDR2 YYNGEE. CDR3 protein: CASSVEGSAGNTIYF. DNA for the CDR3: TGTGCCAGCAGCGTAGAGGGGTCGGCTGGAAACACCATATATTTT.

The chain is built from TRBV5-4 and TRBJ2-2; 14 bases line up with TRBD2. The V gene end was trimmed by 4 bases and the J gene end by 6 bases; junction bases not matched to a gene: 5. The CDR3 loop spans 16 amino acids. The germline V gene has CDR1 SGHNT and CDR2 YYREEE (reference sequence). The CDR3: CASSRGTSGGSGELFF. CDR3 coding DNA: TGTGCCAGCAGCAGGGGGACTAGCGGGGGTTCCGGGGAGCTGTTTTTT.

This clone has only a few counts. This chain connects TRBV28 to TRBJ1-6; D is undetermined. The V and J ends lost 6 bases and 8 bases respectively, with 8 bases between them. This CDR3 has 12 amino acids. Per germline, CDR1 MDHEN and CDR2 SYDVKM. The DNA for the CDR3 is TGTGCCAGCAGCCTCCCGGATTCACCCCTCCACTTT. Its translation is CASSLPDSPLHF.

The chain employs TRBV6-1 and TRBJ2-7; weak D call: TRBD1 (6 bases). V gave up 1 base and J gave up 3 bases, with 13 bases separating them. This CDR3 region has 15 residues. Germline V CDR1 and CDR2: MNHNS, SASEGT. The CDR3 DNA reads as TGTGCCAGCAGTGAAGGCACAGGGCCTTACTACGAGCAGTACTTC. Its protein product is CASSEGTGPYYEQYF.

V usage is TRBV5-1 and J usage is TRBJ2-7; D may be TRBD2 (6 bases). V was cut by 0 bases and J by 4 bases, with 17 bases left in between. The germline gives CDR1 SGHRS, CDR2 YFSETQ. The CDR3 runs to 16 residues. CDR3 sequence: CASSLGVGGSVYEQYF. CDR3 nucleotides: TGCGCCAGCAGCTTGGGGGTGGGAGGCTCTGTTTACGAGCAGTACTTC.

This chain connects TRBV5-1 to TRBJ2-3; 12 positions agree with TRBD2. This CDR3 comprises 17 residues. J gave up 2 bases and V 0 bases, and 4 bases lay outside the gene matches. CDR1 SGHRS and CDR2 YFSETQ come from the germline V gene. The CDR3 DNA sequence: TGCGCCAGCAGCTTGGCCCTAGCGGGGGGGCCCACAGATACGCAGTATTTT. The encoded protein is CASSLALAGGPTDTQYF.

This chain joins TRBV6-1 and TRBJ1-5; weak D call: TRBD1 (6 bases). The CDR3 consists of 18 residues. In germline, CDR1 is MNHNS, CDR2 SASEGT. The V gene lost 2 bases and the J gene lost 0 bases, with 17 bases spanning the gap. The CDR3 reads CASSEQKQGLYSNQPQHF. The CDR3 nucleotides read TGTGCCAGCAGTGAACAGAAACAGGGCCTCTATAGCAATCAGCCCCAGCATTTT.

The rearrangement uses TRBV11-2 and TRBJ2-6, with 8 positions matching TRBD2. The CDR3 contains 17 residues. V shed 2 bases and J 0 bases; nucleotides not matched to a gene: 3. Germline V gives CDR1 SGHAT, CDR2 FQNNGV. The CDR3 nucleotides read TGTGCCAGCAGCTTAACGGGGGGGTACTCTGGGGCCAACGTCCTGACTTTC. Translated, it gives CASSLTGGYSGANVLTF.

This chain joins TRBV7-2 and TRBJ1-1; D might be TRBD1 (6 bases). Germline CDR1 SGHTA, CDR2 FQGNSA. V was clipped by 3 bases and J by 2 bases, with 10 bases between them. CDR3 size: 14 residues. The CDR3 nucleotides are TGTGCCAGCAGCTTGTACAGGGAAAACACTGAAGCTTTCTTT. Protein product: CASSLYRENTEAFF.